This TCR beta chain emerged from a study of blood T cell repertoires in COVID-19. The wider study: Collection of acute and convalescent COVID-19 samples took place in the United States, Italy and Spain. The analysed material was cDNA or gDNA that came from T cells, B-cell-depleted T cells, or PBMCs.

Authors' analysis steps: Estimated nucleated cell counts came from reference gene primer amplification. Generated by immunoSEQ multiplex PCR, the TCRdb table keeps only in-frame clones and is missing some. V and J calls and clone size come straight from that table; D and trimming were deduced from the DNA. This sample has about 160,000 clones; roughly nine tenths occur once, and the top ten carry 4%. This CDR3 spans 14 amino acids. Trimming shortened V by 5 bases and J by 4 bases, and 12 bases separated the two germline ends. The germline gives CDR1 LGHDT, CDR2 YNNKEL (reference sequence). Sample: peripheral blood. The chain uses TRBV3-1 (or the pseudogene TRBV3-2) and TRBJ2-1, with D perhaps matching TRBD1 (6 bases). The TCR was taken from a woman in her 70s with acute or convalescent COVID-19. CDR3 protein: CASSTGTIYNEQFF. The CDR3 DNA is TGTGCCAGCAGCACCGGGACAATATACAATGAGCAGTTCTTC.